Listed here is a single T cell receptor (beta chain). The antigen is not known. Measured with immunoSEQ multiplex PCR; TCRdb has only the in-frame clones, and not every one. The table lists 150,000 or so clones, under 95% of them singletons. This specimen comes from a study of T cell responses to AZD1222 COVID-19 vaccine. Turning to the study itself: Doses given second, at about 4 or about 12 weeks, were pooled.

Broader study findings: In a largely white British group with more females than males, clonal diversity was possibly underestimated. Two AZD1222 administrations were followed by greater Spike-specific TCR breadth and depth. Baseline antibody screening turned up just a handful of seropositive AZD1222 recipients.

The CDR3 loop spans 11 amino acids. V lost 7 bases to trimming and J lost 3 bases, with 7 bases between them. The V gene's germline CDR1 is SEHNR and CDR2 FQNEAQ (reference sequence). This receptor was obtained from an adult in good health. The sample in question was peripheral blood, obtained on day 0 of AZD1222 vaccination. This chain joins TRBV7-9 and TRBJ2-7, with D unresolved. CDR3 residues: CASTGDYEQYF. The CDR3 DNA is TGTGCCAGCACTGGGGACTACGAGCAGTACTTC.